The rows below give T cell receptor beta chains drawn from one sample of a study of graft-versus-host responses after intestinal transplantation. These receptors have no known antigen. Method: immunoSEQ multiplex PCR; TCRdb's copy keeps in-frame clones and lacks some. This repertoire shows over 75,000 clones, more than 75% found once; its top ten account for 7.5% to 8.5%. Sample: unstimulated CD8+ T cells sorted from spleen or lymph node cells, taken before transplant. The source of these receptors is a human donor who was the organ donor for an intestinal transplant. Both conserved end residues are part of each CDR3. A D gene is named only where the DNA matches it firmly. For some rows the clone size is stated as once, few or many, or as a class when expanded; others skip it.

v_gene	abundance	j_gene	d_gene	CDR3aa	CDR3nt
TRBV10-3	-	TRBJ2-7	-	CAISESLGQGEQYF	TGTGCCATCAGTGAGTCTCTCGGCCAGGGCGAGCAGTACTTC
TRBV14	-	TRBJ1-1	-	CASSQDGPGNTEAFF	TGTGCCAGCAGCCAAGATGGTCCGGGGAACACTGAAGCTTTCTTT
TRBV18	few	TRBJ2-7	TRBD1	CASSHLLQGSPYEQYF	TGTGCCAGCTCACATCTTTTACAGGGGTCTCCCTACGAGCAGTACTTC
TRBV28	-	TRBJ1-5	-	CASSLSGINQPQHF	TGTGCCAGCAGTTTATCGGGGATCAATCAGCCCCAGCATTTT
TRBV2	-	TRBJ2-1	TRBD2	CASSDTSGGDLF	TGTGCCAGCAGCGACACTAGCGGGGGGGATCTCTTC
TRBV30	-	TRBJ2-7	-	CAWSERAAGYYEQYF	TGTGCCTGGAGTGAAAGAGCGGCGGGATACTACGAGCAGTACTTC
TRBV2	-	TRBJ1-5	TRBD1	CASTGTGTISNQPQHF	TGTGCCAGCACCGGGACAGGGACAATAAGCAATCAGCCCCAGCATTTT
TRBV4-1	-	TRBJ2-4	TRBD2	CASSQDLGGGNIQYF	TGCGCCAGCAGCCAAGATCTGGGCGGGGGGAACATTCAGTACTTC
TRBV6-1	-	TRBJ1-1	-	CASSEREHTEAFF	TGTGCCAGCAGTGAAAGGGAGCACACTGAAGCTTTCTTT
TRBV6-5	-	TRBJ2-3	TRBD2	CASSYGGGSTDTQYF	TGTGCCAGCAGTTACGGGGGGGGTAGCACAGATACGCAGTATTTT
TRBV7-3	-	TRBJ1-1	-	CASSLTGLTEAFF	TGTGCCAGCAGCTTAACGGGGTTGACTGAAGCTTTCTTT
TRBV5-1	-	TRBJ1-1	-	CASSLALSPEAFF	TGCGCCAGCAGCTTGGCTCTATCCCCTGAAGCTTTCTTT
TRBV15	-	TRBJ2-2	-	CATSRAPGLFDGELFF	TGTGCCACCAGCAGAGCCCCAGGGCTGTTCGACGGGGAGCTGTTTTTT
TRBV10-3	few	TRBJ1-2	-	CAISALEGDGYTF	TGTGCCATCAGTGCCCTCGAGGGAGATGGCTACACCTTC
TRBV6-1	-	TRBJ1-6	TRBD1	CASSGRTGGFWGSPLHF	TGTGCCAGCAGTGGTAGGACAGGGGGGTTCTGGGGTTCACCCCTCCACTTT
TRBV2	-	TRBJ2-5	TRBD2	CASEERGGQETQYF	TGTGCCAGCGAGGAGCGGGGGGGGCAAGAGACCCAGTACTTC
TRBV10-2	once	TRBJ1-5	-	CASTKGDHNQPQHF	TGCGCCAGCACCAAAGGAGACCACAATCAGCCCCAGCATTTT
TRBV11-2	-	TRBJ2-3	-	CASSLDLISSDTQYF	TGTGCCAGCAGCTTAGATCTGATCTCATCAGATACGCAGTATTTT
TRBV2	-	TRBJ2-5	TRBD2	CASRGLGKLETQYF	TGTGCCAGCAGGGGACTAGGGAAGTTGGAGACCCAGTACTTC
TRBV5-6	once	TRBJ2-2	TRBD1	CASSLGTGEGTGELFF	TGTGCCAGCAGCTTGGGAACAGGGGAAGGAACCGGGGAGCTGTTTTTT
TRBV6-1	-	TRBJ2-1	-	CATVGAVWGNEQFF	TGTGCCACCGTGGGGGCAGTCTGGGGCAATGAGCAGTTCTTC
TRBV5-4	-	TRBJ2-2	-	CASSLGSFANTGELFF	TGTGCCAGCAGCTTGGGGTCGTTCGCGAACACCGGGGAGCTGTTTTTT
TRBV9	-	TRBJ2-3	-	CASSVGTGLHTDTQYF	TGTGCCAGCAGCGTGGGTACGGGACTGCACACAGATACGCAGTATTTT
TRBV7-9	-	TRBJ1-2	-	CASSPTGYYGYTF	TGTGCCAGCAGCCCTACAGGGTACTATGGCTACACCTTC
TRBV5-6	once	TRBJ1-1	TRBD1	CASSYGTGILNTEAFF	TGTGCCAGCAGCTACGGGACAGGGATATTGAACACTGAAGCTTTCTTT
TRBV27	-	TRBJ2-7	-	CASKVMSSEQYF	TGTGCCAGCAAAGTGATGAGCTCCGAGCAGTACTTC
TRBV19	-	TRBJ1-1	TRBD1	CASFRQGAMNTEAFF	TGTGCCAGTTTCCGCCAGGGGGCTATGAACACTGAAGCTTTCTTT
TRBV9	-	TRBJ1-2	-	CASSPSVPSGNYGYTF	TGTGCCAGCAGCCCCTCAGTCCCCTCGGGGAACTATGGCTACACCTTC
TRBV6-4	-	TRBJ2-3	TRBD2	CASSGGGVDTQYF	TGTGCCAGCAGTGGCGGGGGGGTAGATACGCAGTATTTT
TRBV4-1	-	TRBJ2-7	-	CASSQDFFTAPYEQYF	TGCGCCAGCAGCCAAGATTTTTTCACAGCCCCCTACGAGCAGTACTTC
TRBV5-6	-	TRBJ2-3	TRBD1	CASSPPGQMTDTQYF	TGTGCCAGCAGCCCCCCGGGACAGATGACAGATACGCAGTATTTT
TRBV5-1	-	TRBJ2-7	TRBD1	CASSLVDRGTYEQYF	TGCGCCAGCAGCTTGGTGGACAGGGGTACCTACGAGCAGTACTTC
TRBV7-9	-	TRBJ1-2	-	CASIHDGGNYGYTF	TGTGCCAGCATCCACGACGGAGGAAACTATGGCTACACCTTC
TRBV6-1	-	TRBJ1-5	TRBD1	CASGLDRINDQPQHF	TGTGCCAGCGGTTTGGACAGGATAAATGATCAGCCCCAGCATTTT
TRBV5-1	-	TRBJ2-7	TRBD2	CASSSFTGTREQYF	TGCGCCAGCTCGTCCTTCACCGGGACTAGGGAGCAGTACTTC
TRBV10-3	-	TRBJ1-2	-	CAISETSGARGPYGYTF	TGTGCCATCAGTGAGACAAGTGGTGCCAGGGGCCCCTATGGCTACACCTTC
TRBV7-3	once	TRBJ2-1	TRBD2	CASSFLAGGDNEQFF	TGTGCCAGCAGCTTTTTAGCGGGGGGAGACAATGAGCAGTTCTTC
TRBV19	-	TRBJ1-2	TRBD1	CASSIIGQGNYGYTF	TGTGCCAGTAGTATAATAGGACAGGGGAACTATGGCTACACCTTC
TRBV5-1	-	TRBJ2-1	TRBD2	CASTGGNEQFF	TGCGCCAGCACCGGGGGGAATGAGCAGTTCTTC
TRBV7-3	-	TRBJ2-3	-	CASSVSGGALDTQYF	TGTGCCAGCAGCGTCTCCGGGGGAGCCCTTGATACGCAGTATTTT
TRBV5-6	-	TRBJ2-2	-	CASSSSNTGELFF	TGTGCCAGCAGCTCTTCTAACACCGGGGAGCTGTTTTTT
TRBV12-5	-	TRBJ2-1	TRBD1	CASGLDPGGSPNYNEQFF	TGTGCTAGTGGTTTGGATCCAGGGGGATCCCCTAACTACAATGAGCAGTTCTTC
TRBV10-3	few	TRBJ2-7	-	CAISRNYIRIASYEQYF	TGTGCCATCAGCCGCAATTATATACGGATCGCCTCCTACGAGCAGTACTTC
TRBV5-5	-	TRBJ2-7	-	CASTLGTPAGPGYEQYF	TGTGCCAGCACCCTTGGAACCCCCGCCGGGCCGGGGTACGAGCAGTACTTC
TRBV9	-	TRBJ2-3	-	CASSVGSLTDTQYF	TGTGCCAGCAGCGTAGGGAGCCTCACAGATACGCAGTATTTT
TRBV2	-	TRBJ1-3	-	CASSEDGGRGNTIYF	TGTGCCAGCAGTGAAGATGGCGGAAGGGGAAACACCATATATTTT
TRBV25-1	-	TRBJ1-2	-	CASSDEQIYGYTF	TGTGCCAGCAGTGATGAGCAGATTTACGGCTACACCTTC
TRBV6-1	-	TRBJ2-7	TRBD1	CASWDRLSYEQYF	TGTGCCAGCTGGGACAGACTCTCCTACGAGCAGTACTTC
TRBV6-5	-	TRBJ1-6	-	CASSYSNAQNSPLHF	TGTGCCAGCAGTTACTCGAACGCTCAGAATTCACCCCTCCACTTT
TRBV7-2	-	TRBJ1-2	-	CASSLIGHYGYTF	TGTGCCAGCAGCTTAATAGGCCACTATGGCTACACCTTC
TRBV6-5	-	TRBJ2-5	-	CASSIAEQETQYF	TGTGCCAGCAGTATTGCGGAACAAGAGACCCAGTACTTC
TRBV10-3	-	TRBJ2-3	TRBD1	CAISRVKGQSSTDTQYF	TGTGCCATCAGTCGGGTGAAGGGACAGTCTAGCACAGATACGCAGTATTTT
TRBV6-5	-	TRBJ2-2	TRBD1	CASSSDREGGELFF	TGTGCCAGCAGTTCGGACAGGGAAGGCGGGGAGCTGTTTTTT
TRBV9	-	TRBJ1-4	TRBD1	CASSTPGTGDEKLFF	TGTGCCAGCAGCACTCCCGGGACAGGGGACGAAAAACTGTTTTTT
TRBV28	-	TRBJ2-5	TRBD2	CASSLGTRTSGAQETQYF	TGTGCCAGCAGTTTAGGTACCCGGACTAGCGGGGCCCAAGAGACCCAGTACTTC